The clone carrying this T cell receptor beta chain has more than one count but fewer than ten. The data were obtained in a study of blood T cell repertoires in COVID-19. Study overall: Italy, Spain and the United States were the sources of the convalescent and acute COVID-19 samples.

The CDR3 length is 15 residues. V dropped 0 bases and J dropped 4 bases, with 12 bases sitting between them. Germline lookup yields CDR1 MGHRA and CDR2 YSYEKL. Profiling relied on immunoSEQ multiplex PCR, and the TCRdb table lists in-frame clones only, not all of them. The data hold 100,000 to 120,000 clones, with over 65% observed a single time. The chain recombines TRBV4-1 with TRBJ1-2, with a weak D call TRBD1 (5 bases). The sequence was collected from an elderly woman with acute or convalescent COVID-19. The sample comprised peripheral blood. The CDR3 reads CASSQDLSGVYGYTF. The CDR3 coding sequence is TGCGCCAGCAGCCAAGATCTGTCGGGGGTCTATGGCTACACCTTC.